The 2 T cell receptor beta chains given below trace back to one sample, sequenced in a study of cytomegalovirus exposure and HLA in healthy donors. The primer mix had 60 Vbeta and 13 Jbeta primers. Some clones are missing from TCRdb's copy, which holds only in-frame ones; the method was immunoSEQ multiplex PCR. The profile shows about 120,000 clones, 81% of them singletons. Material: PBMCs. These receptors were obtained from a woman younger than 45 in good health and CMV-seronegative.

This chain joins TRBV29-1 and TRBJ1-5, with 11 bases identical to TRBD1. This CDR3 contains 15 residues. The germline V gene has CDR1 SQVTM and CDR2 ANQGSEA. With 7 bases clipped from V and 8 bases from J, the junction kept 13 bases outside the gene matches. The CDR3 spells CSAFFGTGGAEPQHF. The DNA of the CDR3 is TGCAGCGCCTTTTTTGGGACAGGGGGTGCGGAGCCCCAGCATTTT.

The J gene is TRBJ1-5, the V gene TRBV19; 8 bases map to TRBD1. CDR1 and CDR2 (germline): LNHDA, SQIVND (reference sequence). V dropped 4 bases and J dropped 5; count of bases not matched to a gene: 10. This CDR3 comprises 16 residues. The CDR3 DNA sequence: TGTGCCAGTAGTACCCACCCAGGGGGCTTTGATCAGCCCCAGCATTTT. This codes for CASSTHPGGFDQPQHF.